The source of this T cell receptor beta chain is a study of T cell clusters in autoimmune cytopenias. The study, taken as a whole, reports: TRB repertoire shifts in secondary cytopenia and chronic lymphocytic leukemia mostly reflected lymphoma, not autoimmunity.

CDR3 length: 12 amino acids. From germline, CDR1 is SGHDN and CDR2 FVKESK. Remarks on this clonotype: As yet, its antigen is unknown.

TRB was amplified by touch-down multiplex PCR, primer pools A and B combined. TCRdb processed the multiplex PCR reads again and assigns one entry to each CDR3 protein, with no DNA. The repertoire shows approximately 1,100 distinct CDR3 sequences; the top ten hold 25% to 30%. TRB was amplified from roughly 250 ng of peripheral blood genomic DNA per sample. What was sequenced was peripheral blood. This clonotype was sampled from a human donor with an autoimmune cytopenia or autoimmune hepatitis (not recorded which). The chain couples TRBV14 to TRBJ1-5. Here the CDR3 reads CASSRDKQPQHF.